The table lists the clone carrying this T cell receptor (beta chain) with many counts. No antigen is known for it. Each CDR3 protein is one row after TCRdb ran MiXCR on the 5' RACE reads. This table holds approximately 690,000 distinct CDR3 sequences, 5.5% to 6.5% found once. This sample was taken from a study of identical twins. General observations from the study: Invariant T cells like MAIT and iNKT could partly confound the zero-insertion analyses.

Between the trimmed V and J ends, which lost 7 bases and 0 bases, there was a span of 20 bases. CDR3 length equals 16 residues. Germline CDR1 SGHRS, CDR2 YFSETQ. The V and J genes are TRBV5-1 and TRBJ2-7; perhaps D is TRBD1 or TRBD2 (5 bases each). This TCR came from a man aged 18 to 30 in good health. Sample: naive T cells sorted from blood. CDR3 coding DNA: TGCGCCAGCGCCCAAGGTGGGGGAGACCCCTCCTACGAGCAGTACTTC. Its translation is CASAQGGGDPSYEQYF. Variable domain in full (rest from reference TRBV5-1 and TRBJ2-7): KAGVTQTPRYLIKTRGQQVTLSCSPISGHRSVSWYQQTPGQGLQFLFEYFSETQRNKGNFPGRFSGRQFSNSRSEMNVSTLELGDSALYLCASAQGGGDPSYEQYFGPGTRLTVT.